Listed below are T cell receptor beta chains from one sample, sequenced in a study of blood T cell repertoires in COVID-19. Using immunoSEQ multiplex PCR, the repertoire was profiled, and TCRdb retains in-frame clones only, with some absent. The sample contains some 110,000 clones, approximately 80% of which appear only once. The sequenced sample consisted of peripheral blood. Receptor source: a woman in her seventies with acute or convalescent COVID-19. Each CDR3 is given with its conserved first and last residue. Each record gives: clone size, J gene, V gene, D gene, CDR3 protein, CDR3 DNA. A D gene is named only where the DNA matches it firmly. The listing skips clone size in some rows; elsewhere it reads once, few, many or a size class.

size: -; J: TRBJ2-7; V: TRBV6-5; D: TRBD1; CDR3: CASTPGGNLGYEQYF; DNA: TGTGCCAGCACCCCAGGGGGAAATCTAGGTTACGAGCAGTACTTC
size: few; J: TRBJ2-3; V: TRBV9; D: TRBD1; CDR3: CASSVRTGVTDTQYF; DNA: TGTGCCAGCAGCGTAAGGACAGGGGTCACAGATACGCAGTATTTT
size: -; J: TRBJ1-2; V: TRBV29-1; D: TRBD1; CDR3: CSVQDGQGSGYTF; DNA: TGCAGCGTCCAAGACGGACAGGGATCTGGCTACACCTTC
size: -; J: TRBJ2-2; V: TRBV6-1; D: -; CDR3: CASSEREETGELFF; DNA: TGTGCCAGCAGTGAAAGGGAGGAAACCGGGGAGCTGTTTTTT
size: few; J: TRBJ1-5; V: TRBV7-9; D: -; CDR3: CASSLVGEGINQPQHF; DNA: TGTGCCAGCAGCTTAGTGGGCGAGGGTATCAATCAGCCCCAGCATTTT
size: -; J: TRBJ1-3; V: TRBV30; D: -; CDR3: CAWSVGGGNTIYF; DNA: TGTGCCTGGAGTGTTGGAGGGGGAAACACCATATATTTT
size: -; J: TRBJ2-7; V: TRBV9; D: TRBD2; CDR3: CASSPGTSEVYEQYF; DNA: TGTGCCAGCAGCCCCGGGACTAGTGAAGTCTACGAGCAGTACTTC
size: -; J: TRBJ1-1; V: TRBV28; D: TRBD1; CDR3: CASSLTGALTEAFF; DNA: TGTGCCAGCAGTTTGACAGGGGCCCTCACTGAAGCTTTCTTT
size: -; J: TRBJ2-1; V: TRBV18; D: -; CDR3: CASSPRGDGGNEQFF; DNA: TGTGCCAGCTCACCCCGGGGAGACGGCGGCAATGAGCAGTTCTTC
size: -; J: TRBJ1-2; V: TRBV18; D: TRBD1; CDR3: CASSPETGYNGYTF; DNA: TGTGCCAGCTCACCAGAGACAGGGTATAATGGCTACACCTTC
size: -; J: TRBJ2-3; V: TRBV19; D: TRBD1; CDR3: CASSIPPSGTGGGDTQYF; DNA: TGTGCCAGTAGTATCCCCCCTTCCGGGACAGGGGGCGGAGATACGCAGTATTTT
size: -; J: TRBJ2-1; V: TRBV4-1; D: -; CDR3: CASSQEGRSSYNEQFF; DNA: TGCGCCAGCAGCCAAGAAGGGAGAAGCTCCTACAATGAGCAGTTCTTC
size: -; J: TRBJ2-7; V: TRBV28; D: TRBD1; CDR3: CATSRDRASHEQYF; DNA: TGTGCCACATCCCGGGACAGGGCGAGCCACGAGCAGTACTTC
size: -; J: TRBJ2-5; V: TRBV11-2; D: -; CDR3: CASSPTRGPQETQYF; DNA: TGTGCCAGCAGCCCGACGCGGGGGCCCCAAGAGACCCAGTACTTC
size: -; J: TRBJ1-2; V: TRBV18; D: -; CDR3: CASSPPRGHGYTF; DNA: TGTGCCAGCTCACCACCGCGGGGGCACGGCTACACCTTC
size: few; J: TRBJ2-1; V: TRBV7-8; D: TRBD2; CDR3: CASSLPGLAIRNEQFF; DNA: TGTGCCAGCAGCCTCCCGGGACTAGCAATTCGAAATGAGCAGTTCTTC
size: -; J: TRBJ2-1; V: TRBV7-8; D: TRBD2; CDR3: CASSPGLDSHEQFF; DNA: TGTGCCAGCAGCCCGGGACTAGATAGCCATGAGCAGTTCTTC
size: -; J: TRBJ1-2; V: TRBV6-1; D: -; CDR3: CASSEDPPNYGYTF; DNA: TGTGCCAGCAGTGAAGATCCTCCTAACTATGGCTACACCTTC
size: -; J: TRBJ1-5; V: TRBV28; D: -; CDR3: CASSLYSNQPQHF; DNA: TGTGCCAGCAGTCTTTATAGCAATCAGCCCCAGCATTTT
size: few; J: TRBJ2-3; V: TRBV20-1; D: -; CDR3: CSAWRTDTQYF; DNA: TGCAGTGCTTGGAGGACAGATACGCAGTATTTT
size: -; J: TRBJ2-1; V: TRBV29-1; D: TRBD2; CDR3: CSVAGRGEQFF; DNA: TGCAGCGTTGCCGGGAGGGGTGAGCAGTTCTTC
size: -; J: TRBJ2-7; V: TRBV30; D: TRBD2; CDR3: CAWSPASGREYF; DNA: TGTGCCTGGAGTCCAGCGAGCGGGAGGGAGTACTTC
size: -; J: TRBJ2-1; V: TRBV11-2; D: -; CDR3: CASSSLRGAINEQFF; DNA: TGTGCCAGCAGCTCGCTCAGGGGGGCGATCAATGAGCAGTTCTTC
size: few; J: TRBJ1-1; V: TRBV10-3; D: -; CDR3: CAISESEGNTEAFF; DNA: TGTGCCATCAGTGAGTCGGAGGGGAACACTGAAGCTTTCTTT
size: -; J: TRBJ2-3; V: TRBV19; D: TRBD1; CDR3: CASKTGPETDTQYF; DNA: TGTGCCAGTAAGACAGGGCCAGAGACAGATACGCAGTATTTT
size: -; J: TRBJ2-2; V: TRBV7-8; D: -; CDR3: CASSLGGGKTGELFF; DNA: TGTGCCAGCAGCTTAGGTGGGGGCAAGACCGGGGAGCTGTTTTTT
size: -; J: TRBJ2-5; V: TRBV6-5; D: TRBD1; CDR3: CASKTTGVETQYF; DNA: TGTGCCAGCAAAACTACAGGGGTGGAGACCCAGTACTTC
size: once; J: TRBJ2-3; V: TRBV6-1; D: TRBD1; CDR3: CASSFGTGDTQYF; DNA: TGTGCCAGCAGTTTCGGGACAGGAGATACGCAGTATTTT
size: -; J: TRBJ1-2; V: TRBV4-2; D: TRBD1; CDR3: CASSQSGQGQLYGYTF; DNA: TGTGCCAGCAGCCAATCCGGACAGGGCCAACTCTATGGCTACACCTTC
size: -; J: TRBJ1-1; V: TRBV6-5; D: -; CDR3: CASSTKMDLEAFF; DNA: TGTGCCAGCAGTACAAAAATGGACTTGGAAGCTTTCTTT
size: -; J: TRBJ2-1; V: TRBV2; D: -; CDR3: CASSAGWDEQFF; DNA: TGTGCCAGCAGTGCCGGGTGGGATGAGCAGTTCTTC
size: -; J: TRBJ1-5; V: TRBV2; D: -; CDR3: CASSEVRQPNQPQHF; DNA: TGTGCCAGCAGTGAGGTGCGGCAGCCAAATCAGCCCCAGCATTTT
size: few; J: TRBJ1-3; V: TRBV5-8; D: -; CDR3: CASSLDRSSGNTIYF; DNA: TGTGCCAGCAGCTTAGACAGATCCTCTGGAAACACCATATATTTT
size: -; J: TRBJ2-1; V: TRBV18; D: -; CDR3: CASLRDFPERNEQFF; DNA: TGTGCCAGCTTACGGGACTTCCCTGAGCGCAATGAGCAGTTCTTC
size: -; J: TRBJ1-6; V: TRBV30; D: -; CDR3: CAWSVPSSPSNSPLHF; DNA: TGTGCCTGGAGTGTTCCCTCGAGCCCGTCGAACTCACCCCTCCACTTT
size: -; J: TRBJ2-7; V: TRBV27; D: -; CDR3: CASSSEDRRRNEQYF; DNA: TGTGCCAGCAGTTCCGAGGACCGTCGGAGGAACGAGCAGTACTTC
size: -; J: TRBJ1-6; V: TRBV7-3; D: TRBD1; CDR3: CASSSTQGDNSPLHF; DNA: TGTGCCAGCAGCTCAACCCAGGGGGATAATTCACCCCTCCACTTT
size: -; J: TRBJ2-2; V: TRBV15; D: -; CDR3: CATSGGGRGELFF; DNA: TGTGCCACCAGCGGGGGGGGCCGCGGGGAGCTGTTTTTT
size: -; J: TRBJ2-7; V: TRBV28; D: TRBD2; CDR3: CATRTSGRNEQYF; DNA: TGTGCCACCAGGACTAGCGGGAGAAACGAGCAGTACTTC
size: -; J: TRBJ1-5; V: TRBV5-3; D: -; CDR3: CARSLSGLPDSNQPQHF; DNA: TGTGCCAGAAGCTTGAGCGGACTGCCCGATAGCAATCAGCCCCAGCATTTT
size: -; J: TRBJ2-2; V: TRBV5-4; D: TRBD1; CDR3: CASSLGDRGGELFF; DNA: TGTGCCAGCAGCTTGGGTGACAGGGGGGGGGAGCTGTTTTTT
size: -; J: TRBJ2-7; V: TRBV6-1; D: -; CDR3: CASSEGRLAYEQYF; DNA: TGTGCCAGCAGTGAAGGTCGACTGGCCTACGAGCAGTACTTC
size: -; J: TRBJ2-5; V: TRBV5-4; D: TRBD1; CDR3: CASSTRTGSHQETQYF; DNA: TGTGCCAGCAGCACTCGGACAGGGAGTCACCAAGAGACCCAGTACTTC
size: -; J: TRBJ2-3; V: TRBV11-2; D: TRBD2; CDR3: CASSLGRLAGADTQYF; DNA: TGTGCCAGCAGCTTAGGTCGGCTAGCGGGAGCAGATACGCAGTATTTT
size: -; J: TRBJ1-4; V: TRBV11-2; D: TRBD1; CDR3: CASSLRGLANEKLFF; DNA: TGTGCCAGCAGCCTCAGGGGGTTGGCTAATGAAAAACTGTTTTTT
size: -; J: TRBJ1-6; V: TRBV7-6; D: TRBD1; CDR3: CASSLASGGRGSPLHF; DNA: TGTGCCAGCAGCTTAGCCTCAGGGGGGAGAGGGTCACCCCTCCACTTT
size: -; J: TRBJ2-7; V: TRBV19; D: TRBD1; CDR3: CASSVGQGAAYEQYF; DNA: TGTGCCAGTAGTGTTGGACAGGGGGCAGCCTACGAGCAGTACTTC
size: -; J: TRBJ2-5; V: TRBV6-5; D: TRBD2; CDR3: CASTGLAGGLETQYF; DNA: TGTGCCAGCACCGGACTAGCGGGGGGGCTGGAGACCCAGTACTTC
size: -; J: TRBJ1-4; V: TRBV5-1; D: TRBD1; CDR3: CASSLAPGQGAGEKLFF; DNA: TGCGCCAGCAGCTTGGCGCCGGGACAGGGGGCCGGGGAAAAACTGTTTTTT
size: -; J: TRBJ2-3; V: TRBV6-4; D: TRBD2; CDR3: CASSERGGTDTQYF; DNA: TGTGCCAGCAGTGAGCGGGGGGGCACAGATACGCAGTATTTT
size: -; J: TRBJ2-7; V: TRBV19; D: TRBD1; CDR3: CASSIKGQGAEQYF; DNA: TGTGCCAGTAGTATCAAGGGACAGGGGGCCGAGCAGTACTTC
size: -; J: TRBJ1-4; V: TRBV7-9; D: TRBD1; CDR3: CASSQGQGGTNEKLFF; DNA: TGTGCCAGCAGCCAGGGACAGGGAGGCACTAATGAAAAACTGTTTTTT
size: -; J: TRBJ1-5; V: TRBV27; D: TRBD1; CDR3: CASSFRDSSQPQHF; DNA: TGTGCCAGCAGTTTCAGGGACAGTTCACAGCCCCAGCATTTT
size: -; J: TRBJ1-5; V: TRBV18; D: -; CDR3: CASSPRGDQPQHF; DNA: TGTGCCAGCTCACCAAGAGGAGATCAGCCCCAGCATTTT
size: -; J: TRBJ1-2; V: TRBV7-2; D: TRBD1; CDR3: CASSSNSGTGRFGYTF; DNA: TGTGCCAGCAGCTCCAATTCCGGGACAGGAAGGTTTGGCTACACCTTC